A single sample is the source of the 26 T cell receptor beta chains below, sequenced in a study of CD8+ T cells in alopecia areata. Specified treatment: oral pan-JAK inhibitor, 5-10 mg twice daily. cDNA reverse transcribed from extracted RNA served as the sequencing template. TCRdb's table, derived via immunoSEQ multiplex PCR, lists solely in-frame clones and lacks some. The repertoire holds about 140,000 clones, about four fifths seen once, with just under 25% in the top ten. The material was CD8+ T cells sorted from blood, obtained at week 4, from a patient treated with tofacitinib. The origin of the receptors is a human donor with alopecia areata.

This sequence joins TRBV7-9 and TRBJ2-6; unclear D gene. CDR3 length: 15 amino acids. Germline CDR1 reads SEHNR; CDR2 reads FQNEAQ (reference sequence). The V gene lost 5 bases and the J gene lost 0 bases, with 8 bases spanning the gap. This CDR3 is CASSLPGSGANVLTF. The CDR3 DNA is TGTGCCAGCAGCCTCCCCGGCTCTGGGGCCAACGTCCTGACTTTC.

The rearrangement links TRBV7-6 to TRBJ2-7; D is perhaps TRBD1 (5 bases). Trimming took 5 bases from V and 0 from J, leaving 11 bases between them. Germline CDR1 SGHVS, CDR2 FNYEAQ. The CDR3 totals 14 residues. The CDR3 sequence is CASSTAGISYEQYF. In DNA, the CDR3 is TGTGCCAGCAGCACGGCAGGGATCTCCTACGAGCAGTACTTC.

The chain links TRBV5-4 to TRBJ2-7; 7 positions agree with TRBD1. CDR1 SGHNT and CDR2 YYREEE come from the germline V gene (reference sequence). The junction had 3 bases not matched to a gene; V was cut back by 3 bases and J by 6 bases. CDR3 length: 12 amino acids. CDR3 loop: CASSSGQAEQYF. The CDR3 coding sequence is TGTGCCAGCAGCTCAGGACAGGCCGAGCAGTACTTC.

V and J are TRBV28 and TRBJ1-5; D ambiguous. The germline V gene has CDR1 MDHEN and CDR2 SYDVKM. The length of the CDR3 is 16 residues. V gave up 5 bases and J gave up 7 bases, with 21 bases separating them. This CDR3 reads CASSARLKSRMQPQHF. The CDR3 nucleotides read TGTGCCAGCAGTGCCAGACTTAAAAGTCGAATGCAGCCCCAGCATTTT.

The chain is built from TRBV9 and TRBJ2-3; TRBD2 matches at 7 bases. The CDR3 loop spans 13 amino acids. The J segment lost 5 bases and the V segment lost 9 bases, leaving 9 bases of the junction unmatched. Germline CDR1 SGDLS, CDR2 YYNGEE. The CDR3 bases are TGTGCCACGGCGGGGAGGGCGGAAGATACGCAGTATTTT. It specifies CATAGRAEDTQYF.

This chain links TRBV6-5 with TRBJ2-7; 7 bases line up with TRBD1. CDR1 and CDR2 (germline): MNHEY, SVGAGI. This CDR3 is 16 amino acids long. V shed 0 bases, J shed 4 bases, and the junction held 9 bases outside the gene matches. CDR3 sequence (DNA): TGTGCCAGCAGTTACTCGATTAGACAGGGATGGTACGAGCAGTACTTC. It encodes CASSYSIRQGWYEQYF.

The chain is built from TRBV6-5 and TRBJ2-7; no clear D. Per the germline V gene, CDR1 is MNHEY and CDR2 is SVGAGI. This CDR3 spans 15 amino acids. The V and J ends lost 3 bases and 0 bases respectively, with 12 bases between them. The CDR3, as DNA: TGTGCCAGCAGTTATTCCAAGGTTGGCTCCTACGAGCAGTACTTC. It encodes CASSYSKVGSYEQYF.

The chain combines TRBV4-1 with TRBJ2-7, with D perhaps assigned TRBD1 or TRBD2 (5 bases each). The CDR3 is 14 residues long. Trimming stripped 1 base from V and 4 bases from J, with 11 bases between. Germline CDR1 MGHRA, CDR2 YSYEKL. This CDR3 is CASSQVDGGYEQYF. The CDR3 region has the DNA TGCGCCAGCAGCCAAGTCGATGGGGGTTACGAGCAGTACTTC.

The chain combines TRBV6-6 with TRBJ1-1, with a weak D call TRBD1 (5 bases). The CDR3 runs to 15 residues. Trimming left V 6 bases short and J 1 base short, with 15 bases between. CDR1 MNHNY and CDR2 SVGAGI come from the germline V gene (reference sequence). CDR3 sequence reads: CASRARQFSNTEAFF. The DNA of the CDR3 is TGTGCCAGCAGGGCCAGACAGTTCTCGAACACTGAAGCTTTCTTT.

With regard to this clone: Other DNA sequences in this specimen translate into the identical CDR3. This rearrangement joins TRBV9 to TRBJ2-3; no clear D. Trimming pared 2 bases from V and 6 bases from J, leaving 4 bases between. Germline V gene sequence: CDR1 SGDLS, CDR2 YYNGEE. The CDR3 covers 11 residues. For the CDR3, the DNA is TGTGCCAGCAGCGTCTTTGATACGCAGTATTTT. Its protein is CASSVFDTQYF.

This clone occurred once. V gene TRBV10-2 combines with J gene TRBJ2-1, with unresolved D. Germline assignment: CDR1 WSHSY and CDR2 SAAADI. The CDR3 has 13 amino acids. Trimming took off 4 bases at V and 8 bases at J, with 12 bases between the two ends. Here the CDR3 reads CASSGLPEDEQFF. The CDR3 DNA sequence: TGCGCCAGCAGTGGACTCCCAGAAGATGAGCAGTTCTTC.

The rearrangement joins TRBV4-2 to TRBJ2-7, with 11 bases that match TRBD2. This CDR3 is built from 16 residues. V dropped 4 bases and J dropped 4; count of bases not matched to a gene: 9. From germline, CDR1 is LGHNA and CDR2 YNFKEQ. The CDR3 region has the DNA TGTGCCAGCAGCCTACTAGCGGGGGCCTCCAGTTACGAGCAGTACTTC. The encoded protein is CASSLLAGASSYEQYF.

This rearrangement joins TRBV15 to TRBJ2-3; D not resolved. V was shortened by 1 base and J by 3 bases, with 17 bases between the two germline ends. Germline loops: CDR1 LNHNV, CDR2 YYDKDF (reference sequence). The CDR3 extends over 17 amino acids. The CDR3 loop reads CATSRVQLSGGTDTQYF. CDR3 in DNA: TGTGCCACCAGCAGAGTGCAGCTCTCCGGTGGTACAGATACGCAGTATTTT.

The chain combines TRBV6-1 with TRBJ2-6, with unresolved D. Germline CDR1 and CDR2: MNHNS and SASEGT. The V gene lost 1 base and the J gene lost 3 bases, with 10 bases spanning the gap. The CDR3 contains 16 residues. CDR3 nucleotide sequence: TGTGCCAGCAGTGAAGACGAAGGGTATGGGGCCAACGTCCTGACTTTC. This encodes CASSEDEGYGANVLTF.

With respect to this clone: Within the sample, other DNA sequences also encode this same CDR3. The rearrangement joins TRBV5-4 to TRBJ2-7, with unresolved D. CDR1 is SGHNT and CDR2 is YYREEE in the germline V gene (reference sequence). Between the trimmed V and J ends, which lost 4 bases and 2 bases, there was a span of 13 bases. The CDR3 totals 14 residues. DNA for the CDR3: TGTGCCAGCAGCAGTGGTGGCAGCACCTACGAGCAGTACTTC. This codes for CASSSGGSTYEQYF.

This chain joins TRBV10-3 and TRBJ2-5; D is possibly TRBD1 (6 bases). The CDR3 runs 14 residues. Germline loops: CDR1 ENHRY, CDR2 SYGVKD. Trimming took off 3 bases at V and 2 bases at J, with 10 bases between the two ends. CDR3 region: CAISDTGQQETQYF. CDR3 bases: TGTGCCATCAGTGACACTGGACAGCAAGAGACCCAGTACTTC.

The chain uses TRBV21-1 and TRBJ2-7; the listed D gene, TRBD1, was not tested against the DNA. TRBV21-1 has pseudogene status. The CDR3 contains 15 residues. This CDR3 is CASSPHRGRWYEQYF. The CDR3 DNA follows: TGTGCCAGCAGCCCGCACAGGGGGCGCTGGTACGAGCAGTACTTC.

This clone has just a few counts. The CDR3 DNA reads TGTGCCTGGGGCAATTACGAGCAGTACTTC. Translation: CAWGNYEQYF. V usage is TRBV30 and J usage is TRBJ2-7; no definite D call. CDR3 length equals 10 residues. Looked up from germline, CDR1 is GTSNPN and CDR2 is SVGIG (reference sequence). V lost 5 bases and J 4 bases, leaving 6 bases between the germline ends.

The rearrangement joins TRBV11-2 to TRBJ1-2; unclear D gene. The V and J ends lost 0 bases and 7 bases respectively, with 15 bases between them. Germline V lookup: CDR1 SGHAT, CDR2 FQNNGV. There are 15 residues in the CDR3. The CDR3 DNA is TGTGCCAGCAGCTTAGATCTGGTCTTAAGTGGTGGCTACACCTTC. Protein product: CASSLDLVLSGGYTF. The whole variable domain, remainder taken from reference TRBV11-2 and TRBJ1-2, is EAGVAQSPRYKIIEKRQSVAFWCNPISGHATLYWYQQILGQGPKLLIQFQNNGVVDDSQLPKDRFSAERLKGVDSTLKIQPAKLEDSAVYLCASSLDLVLSGGYTFGSGTRLTVV.

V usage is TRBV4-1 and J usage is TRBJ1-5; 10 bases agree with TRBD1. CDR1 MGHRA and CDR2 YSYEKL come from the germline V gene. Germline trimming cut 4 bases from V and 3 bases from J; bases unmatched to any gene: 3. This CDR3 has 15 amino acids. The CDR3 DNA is TGCGCCAGCAGCCGAGGACAGGGGGACAATCAGCCCCAGCATTTT. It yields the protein CASSRGQGDNQPQHF.

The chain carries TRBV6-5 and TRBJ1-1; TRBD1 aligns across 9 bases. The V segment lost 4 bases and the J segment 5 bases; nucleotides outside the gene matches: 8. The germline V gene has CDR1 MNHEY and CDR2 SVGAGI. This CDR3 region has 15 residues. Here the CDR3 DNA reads TGTGCCAGCAGTTCCAACAGGGGGCGCAGGACTGAAGCTTTCTTT. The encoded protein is CASSSNRGRRTEAFF.

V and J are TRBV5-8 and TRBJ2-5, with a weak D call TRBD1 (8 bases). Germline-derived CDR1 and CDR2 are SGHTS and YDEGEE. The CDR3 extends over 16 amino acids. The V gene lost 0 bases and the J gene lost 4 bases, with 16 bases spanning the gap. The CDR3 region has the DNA TGTGCCAGCAGCTTGGAGAACAGGGGGGAGGGAGAGACCCAGTACTTC. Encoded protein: CASSLENRGEGETQYF.

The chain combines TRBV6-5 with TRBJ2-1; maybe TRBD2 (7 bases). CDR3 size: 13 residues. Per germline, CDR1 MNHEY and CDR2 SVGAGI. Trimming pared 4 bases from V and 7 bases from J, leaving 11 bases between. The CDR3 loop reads CASSFGGPNEQFF. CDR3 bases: TGTGCCAGCAGTTTCGGGGGGCCGAATGAGCAGTTCTTC.

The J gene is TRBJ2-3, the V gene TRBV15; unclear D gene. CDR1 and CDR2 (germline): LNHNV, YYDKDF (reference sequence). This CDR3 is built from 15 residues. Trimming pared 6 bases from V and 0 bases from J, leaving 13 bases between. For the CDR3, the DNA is TGTGCCACCAGTCCTGAACAGTCAAGCACAGATACGCAGTATTTT. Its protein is CATSPEQSSTDTQYF.

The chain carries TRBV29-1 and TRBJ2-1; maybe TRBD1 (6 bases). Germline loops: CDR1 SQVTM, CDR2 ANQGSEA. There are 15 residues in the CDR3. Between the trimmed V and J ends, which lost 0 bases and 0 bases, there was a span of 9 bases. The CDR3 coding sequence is TGCAGCGTTGAAGATCTCAGGGGCTCCTACAATGAGCAGTTCTTC. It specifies CSVEDLRGSYNEQFF.

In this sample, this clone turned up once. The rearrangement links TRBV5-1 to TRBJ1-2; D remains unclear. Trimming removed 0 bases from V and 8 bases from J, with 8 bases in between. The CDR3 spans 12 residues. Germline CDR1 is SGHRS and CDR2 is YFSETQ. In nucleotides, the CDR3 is TGCGCCAGCAGCTTGGACGCGCGGGGCTACACCTTC. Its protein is CASSLDARGYTF.